A single sample gave rise to the 18 T cell receptor beta chains below, sequenced in a study of cytomegalovirus exposure and HLA in healthy donors. Primers for the PCR totalled 60 Vbeta and 13 Jbeta. Repertoires were generated with immunoSEQ multiplex PCR, while TCRdb's copy carries only in-frame clones and drops some. The sample has 150,000 to 200,000 clones, around four fifths seen once. The sample comprised PBMCs. Receptors originate from a male donor in good health and CMV-seropositive.

The V call is TRBV6-1, the J call TRBJ1-2; D is perhaps TRBD1 (6 bases). The CDR3 sequence is 15 residues long. V lost 6 bases, J lost 6 bases, and 20 bases lay in between. Per the germline V gene, CDR1 is MNHNS and CDR2 is SASEGT. The CDR3 region is CASRGGGGGMDGYTF. CDR3 nucleotides: TGTGCCAGCAGGGGGGGCGGCGGGGGGATGGATGGCTACACCTTC.

The chain carries TRBV5-3 and TRBJ1-1; possibly TRBD1 for D (6 bases). TRBV5-3 is designated an ORF whose function remains uncertain. Trimming stripped 4 bases from V and 4 bases from J, with 17 bases between. This CDR3 has 15 residues. The CDR3 here is CARSPHRGARTEAFF. DNA for the CDR3: TGTGCCAGAAGCCCCCACCGGGGGGCGCGCACTGAAGCTTTCTTT.

This chain joins TRBV11-1 and TRBJ2-2, with 8 positions matching TRBD2. V was pared by 2 bases and J by 3 bases, with 5 bases of the junction left unmatched. The CDR3 runs to 16 residues. Germline values: CDR1 SGHAT, CDR2 FQDESV (reference sequence). The CDR3 here is CASSLTTGGDTGELFF. DNA of the CDR3: TGTGCCAGCAGCTTAACCACCGGGGGGGACACCGGGGAGCTGTTTTTT.

This clone showed up just a few times. The chain carries TRBV28 and TRBJ2-1, with TRBD2 identical over 7 bases. With 6 bases clipped from V and 3 bases from J, the junction kept 8 bases outside the gene matches. The CDR3 is 15 amino acids. CDR1 is MDHEN and CDR2 is SYDVKM in the germline V gene. CDR3 DNA sequence: TGTGCCAGCAGAAACGGACGGGGGGACTACAATGAGCAGTTCTTC. It codes for CASRNGRGDYNEQFF. Variable domain in full (rest from reference TRBV28 and TRBJ2-1): DVKVTQSSRYLVKRTGEKVFLECVQDMDHENMFWYRQDPGLGLRLIYFSYDVKMKEKGDIPEGYSVSREKKERFSLILESASTNQTSMYLCASRNGRGDYNEQFFGPGTRLTVL.

This chain links TRBV2 with TRBJ1-5, with TRBD1 matching over 7 bases. With V trimmed by 4 bases and J by 7 bases, 13 bases remained unmatched. The CDR3 has 16 amino acids. CDR1 SNHLY and CDR2 FYNNEI come from the germline V gene. The CDR3 DNA follows: TGTGCCAGCAGTGGGCGAACGAGGGGGCGCGGGCAGCCCCAGCATTTT. It translates to CASSGRTRGRGQPQHF. The full variable domain, its missing parts supplied by reference TRBV2 and TRBJ1-5, is EPEVTQTPSHQVTQMGQEVILRCVPISNHLYFYWYRQILGQKVEFLVSFYNNEISEKSEIFDDQFSVERPDGSNFTLKIRSTKLEDSAMYFCASSGRTRGRGQPQHFGDGTRLSIL.

On this clone itself: Germline and junction disagree at one end, which may indicate a read error. This rearrangement joins TRBV7-9 to TRBJ2-7; D is perhaps TRBD1 (6 bases). Per germline, CDR1 SEHNR and CDR2 FQNEAQ (reference sequence). The CDR3 covers 16 residues. The CDR3 here is CSSSTRDTQTPYEQYF. CDR3 nucleotide sequence: TGTTCCAGCAGCACCCGGGACACTCAGACTCCCTACGAGCAGTACTTC. The variable domain in full, completed from reference TRBV7-9 and TRBJ2-7, reads DTGVSQNPRHKITKRGQNVTFRCDPISEHNRLYWYRQTLGQGPEFLTYFQNEAQLEKSRLLSDRFSAERPKGSFSTLEIQRTEQGDSAMYLCSSSTRDTQTPYEQYFGPGTRLTVT.

The rearrangement joins TRBV7-9 to TRBJ2-3, with D tentatively TRBD2 (5 bases). Germline CDR1 SEHNR, CDR2 FQNEAQ (reference sequence). Deletions cut 3 bases from V and 2 bases from J, with 9 bases between. This CDR3 is built from 14 residues. CDR3 in amino acids: CASSLRANTDTQYF. The CDR3 region has the DNA TGTGCCAGCAGCTTGAGGGCTAACACAGATACGCAGTATTTT. The full variable domain, its missing parts supplied by reference TRBV7-9 and TRBJ2-3, is DTGVSQNPRHKITKRGQNVTFRCDPISEHNRLYWYRQTLGQGPEFLTYFQNEAQLEKSRLLSDRFSAERPKGSFSTLEIQRTEQGDSAMYLCASSLRANTDTQYFGPGTRLTVL.

CDR3 region: CASSYSRQGETQYF. DNA for the CDR3: TGTGCCAGCAGTTACTCGAGGCAGGGTGAGACCCAGTACTTC. The rearrangement joins TRBV6-5 to TRBJ2-5; D perhaps matches TRBD1 (5 bases). This CDR3 region has 14 residues. Germline CDR1 and CDR2: MNHEY and SVGAGI. V gave up 0 bases and J gave up 5 bases, with 10 bases separating them.

V and J are TRBV7-8 and TRBJ2-3, with D maybe TRBD1 (6 bases). The germline V gene has CDR1 SGHVS and CDR2 FQNEAQ. V shed 2 bases and J shed 0 bases, with 9 bases lying between them. The CDR3 spans 15 residues. CDR3: CASSLRDISTDTQYF. The CDR3 DNA sequence: TGTGCCAGCAGCTTAAGGGACATCAGCACAGATACGCAGTATTTT.

The V and J genes are TRBV9 and TRBJ2-1; 9 bases are a match to TRBD2. The CDR3 has 16 amino acids. Germline V gives CDR1 SGDLS, CDR2 YYNGEE. The trim removed 0 bases at V and 4 bases at J, leaving 5 bases unmatched. The CDR3 region is CASSVGGRGGYNEQFF. CDR3 in DNA: TGTGCCAGCAGCGTAGGAGGGCGGGGGGGATACAATGAGCAGTTCTTC.

This chain joins TRBV4-2 and TRBJ2-5, with TRBD2 matching 13 bases. The CDR3 loop spans 17 amino acids. After removal of 4 bases from V and 4 bases from J, the junction contained 9 bases not matched to a gene. Germline V CDR1 and CDR2: LGHNA, YNFKEQ. The CDR3 DNA is TGTGCCAGCAGCCGACTAGCGGGGGGCTCGTCAAGAGAGACCCAGTACTTC. This encodes CASSRLAGGSSRETQYF.

The CDR3 loop reads CASSPGQGTTNEKLFF. CDR3 in DNA: TGTGCCAGCAGCCCCGGACAGGGTACAACTAATGAAAAACTGTTTTTT. The chain links TRBV7-6 to TRBJ1-4, with TRBD1 matching over 8 bases. The V gene's germline CDR1 is SGHVS and CDR2 FNYEAQ. The ends lost 5 bases at V and 0 bases at J; junction bases unmatched: 5. The CDR3 has 16 amino acids.

The V call is TRBV9, the J call TRBJ2-2; TRBD1 is a possible D gene (6 bases). The V and J ends lost 4 bases and 6 bases respectively, with 13 bases between them. The CDR3 covers 14 residues. CDR1 is SGDLS and CDR2 is YYNGEE in the germline V gene. CDR3 nucleotides: TGTGCCAGCAGCTACAGGGAGATGGCCGGGGAGCTGTTTTTT. Encoded protein: CASSYREMAGELFF. Full variable domain (rest looked up from reference TRBV9 and TRBJ2-2): DSGVTQTPKHLITATGQRVTLRCSPRSGDLSVYWYQQSLDQGLQFLIQYYNGEERAKGNILERFSAQQFPDLHSELNLSSLELGDSALYFCASSYREMAGELFFGEGSRLTVL.

J is TRBJ1-6 and V is TRBV5-6, with 9 bases matching TRBD1. The CDR3 contains 17 residues. The ends lost 7 bases at V and 3 bases at J; junction bases unmatched: 11. The germline V gene has CDR1 SGHDT and CDR2 YYEEEE. CDR3 amino acids: CASGTYRGLYYNSPLHF. The CDR3 DNA follows: TGTGCCAGCGGAACTTACAGGGGGCTATACTATAATTCACCCCTCCACTTT. Full variable domain (rest looked up from reference TRBV5-6 and TRBJ1-6): DAGVTQSPTHLIKTRGQQVTLRCSPKSGHDTVSWYQQALGQGPQFIFQYYEEEERQRGNFPDRFSGHQFPNYSSELNVNALLLGDSALYLCASGTYRGLYYNSPLHFGNGTRLTVT.

The chain joins TRBV7-2 to TRBJ2-3; the D is unclear. The CDR3 consists of 14 residues. Looked up from germline, CDR1 is SGHTA and CDR2 is FQGNSA. The V gene lost 0 bases and the J gene lost 3 bases, with 7 bases spanning the gap. CDR3 in amino acids: CASSLARLTDTQYF. The CDR3 nucleotides are TGTGCCAGCAGCTTAGCGAGACTGACAGATACGCAGTATTTT.

This chain joins TRBV6-6 and TRBJ1-3; D is unclear. V lost 4 bases and J lost 2, with 9 bases in between. The length of the CDR3 is 14 residues. Germline-derived CDR1 and CDR2 are MNHNY and SVGAGI (reference sequence). The CDR3 here is CASSFDRAGNTIYF. The CDR3 region has the DNA TGTGCCAGCAGTTTCGACCGGGCTGGAAACACCATATATTTT.

About this clone: A read error may account for a junction end that differs from germline. The J gene is TRBJ2-7, the V gene TRBV4-2, with 9 bases lining up with TRBD2. This CDR3 is 17 amino acids long. Germline V CDR1 and CDR2: LGHNA, YNFKEQ. CDR3 sequence reads: CASSQEWRGGLSHEQYF. CDR3 nucleotides: TGTGCCAGCAGCCAAGAGTGGCGGGGGGGCCTCTCCCACGAGCAGTACTTC.

The chain is built from TRBV5-1 and TRBJ1-2; D possibly corresponds to TRBD1 (6 bases). This CDR3 is 12 amino acids long. The ends were cut back, 3 bases at V and 7 bases at J, with 10 bases in the middle. The germline gives CDR1 SGHRS, CDR2 YFSETQ. CDR3 amino acids: CASSSQGCGYTF. Here the CDR3 DNA reads TGCGCCAGCAGCTCCCAGGGGTGTGGCTACACCTTC.